This T cell receptor (beta chain) was found in a study of identical twins (dated by TCRdb to between 2015 and 2016). Looking at the study overall: The study deep-sequenced TCR alpha and beta repertoires from monozygotic twins, unrelated adults of various ages and cord blood to test whether fetal clonotypes persist. Replicate twin experiments were performed at different times using different library preparation protocols to rule out contamination.

This clonotype was detected a few times. Its target antigen remains unknown. No base quality values were provided; no much bigger clone lies one nucleotide off. Broader findings and caveats from the paper: In monozygotic twins, out-of-frame TCR alpha sharing was systematically underestimated by recombination models, although the models agreed with sharing between unrelated individuals. Invariant T cells such as MAIT and iNKT could partly confound zero-insertion analyses, though diverse VJ usage argued against this for most clonotypes. Compared with coincidental sharing between unrelated individuals, out-of-frame TCR alpha sequences shared between twins had an excess of sequences with low generation probability. The excess sharing between twins in beta out-of-frame sequences was weaker because fewer shared sequences reduced the signal-to-noise ratio. Because the same donors could not be followed over many years, conclusions were based on cross-sectional statistical analysis. Abundant cord blood beta clonotypes had fewer insertions, young adult naive repertoires showed a similar but weaker trend, and memory repertoires showed no such trend.

Between the V and J ends, shortened by 3 bases and 3 bases respectively, the junction contains 12 bases. Including the terminal cysteine and phenylalanine, the CDR3 comprises 14 residues. Just CDR3 DNA is preserved here, 42 bases in frame from base 1. Every donor was a healthy Caucasian. Three pairs of female monozygotic twins, all aged roughly 18 to 29 years, made up the twin cohort. CD4+ and CD8+ T cell populations were isolated with positive isolation kits from Invitrogen. Library preparation used 5' RACE. Sequenced on an Illumina HiSeq 2000. A universal primer binding site was added through template switching, and the final cDNA carried a unique molecular identifier so that TCR cDNA molecules could be counted accurately. Specific primers in the conserved constant-segment region were used to synthesize first-strand cDNA for TCR alpha and beta chains. To control for contamination, every cDNA library was double barcoded, receiving both a SMART-Mk sample barcode and Illumina barcodes. TruSeq adapter sequences, together with Illumina sample barcodes, were added in two successive PCR steps. Sequencing of the TCR alpha and beta cDNA libraries was done on the Illumina HiSeq platform using custom primers. On the authors' methods: MiGEC was used to process raw reads and extract unique molecular identifiers, and MiXCR was used to find CDR3 positions. For each individual, recombination models were inferred using an EM algorithm with the repgenHMM and IGoR tools. The tcR package in R was used for shared clonotype analysis, with sharing normalized by the product of cloneset sizes. To study raw recombination free of thymic and clonal selection effects, out-of-frame nonproductive sequences were analyzed. Using fastp trimming at Q25 and MiXCR clonotype assembly, TCRdb reanalyzed the public sequencing data and kept in-frame beta chains. Rows matching on CDR3 protein sequence are summarized as one entry with the most common DNA and genes. Here the V and J calls rest on TCRdb's processing, not on the authors' analysis. This sample is represented by more than 400,000 distinct CDR3 sequences; roughly 15% of them were singletons. Roughly 0.43% of the sample comes from the top ten.

This same sample was also taken into another study, of yellow fever vaccine responses in identical twins. Reported in the second study: The authors reported that the T cell response to vaccination in identical twins appeared partly convergent and partly personalized. The study precisely tracked vaccine-responding T cell clones in identical twins.

This receptor was identified in a woman aged 18-29 years in good health. The chain uses TRBV12-3 or TRBV12-4 and TRBJ2-7; 6 matching bases give a weak D call of TRBD2. Material: CD4+ T cells sorted from blood. The CDR3 region reads CASSFTGLFYEQYF. The sequence in DNA is TGTGCCAGCAGTTTCACGGGACTTTTCTACGAGCAGTACTTC.